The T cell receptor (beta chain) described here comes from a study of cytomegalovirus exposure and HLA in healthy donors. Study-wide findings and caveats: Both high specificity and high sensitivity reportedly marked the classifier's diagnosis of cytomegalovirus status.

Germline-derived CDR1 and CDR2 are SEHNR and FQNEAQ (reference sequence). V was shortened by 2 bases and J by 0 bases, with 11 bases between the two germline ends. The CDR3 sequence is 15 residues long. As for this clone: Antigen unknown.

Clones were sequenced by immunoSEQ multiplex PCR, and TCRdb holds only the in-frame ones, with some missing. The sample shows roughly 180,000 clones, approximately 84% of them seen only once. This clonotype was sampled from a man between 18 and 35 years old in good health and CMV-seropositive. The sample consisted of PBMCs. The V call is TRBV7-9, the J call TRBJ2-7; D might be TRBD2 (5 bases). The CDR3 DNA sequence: TGTGCCAGCAGCTTACGGGCTAGCACCTCCTACGAGCAGTACTTC. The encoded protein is CASSLRASTSYEQYF.